This T cell receptor beta chain was profiled in a study of beta chain features in type 1 diabetes listed by TCRdb under 2018. Background for the entire study: Mean age, gender distribution, total cell number and subset yield did not differ between patients and healthy donors. Whereas all 30 or so donors provided naive and central memory subsets, regulatory and stem cell-like memory subsets were isolated from just 8 patients and about 8 healthy donors. Across all samples, fewer than 110,000,000 sorted cells were examined, and cell number per subset correlated strongly with RNA yield. In the study, recently diagnosed type 1 diabetes patients and matched healthy donors were compared on the TCRB repertoires of their sorted circulating CD4+ T cell subsets. Study-wide findings and limitations: Naive, central memory and regulatory TCRB repertoires appeared more similar among patients than among healthy donors. Because cDNA was sequenced instead of genomic DNA, activated cells with high expression could be over-represented, although the groups did not differ in activation or CD3 levels. Shorter templates might have been favored by PCR, but patient and control samples were amplified and corrected together, so both groups would have been affected equally by any skew. At VDJ recombination sites, patients with type 1 diabetes made fewer insertions and deleted more nucleotides, a pattern implying thymic rearrangement abnormalities. Type 1 diabetes patients showed a moderate but significant shortening of TCRB CDR3 length in all four CD4+ subsets. HLA sub-analyses involved small numbers of individuals, so any influence of HLA type on TCRB rearrangement remained unresolved.

From each donor, a single peripheral blood sample of 95 to 150 mL on average was drawn into heparinised tubes. A BD FACSAria II and a panel including CD45RO, CCR7, CD25, CD127, CD95 and CD27 were used to sort naive, central memory, regulatory and stem cell-like memory CD4+ T cells. Purity was above 95% for every sorted population. PBMCs were isolated right away by Lymphoprep density gradient centrifugation and were stained directly, without culture. To minimize batch effects, samples were stained and sorted in pairs, one healthy donor with one patient per experiment. Concerning this clone itself: There is no known antigen for this receptor. No much larger clone is present one base from it, and per-base qualities are unavailable.

All of the isolated RNA was reverse transcribed with the High Capacity cDNA Reverse Transcription Kit, so expressed TCRB transcripts were sequenced. Deep immunoSEQ sequencing was applied to naive, central memory and regulatory T cell samples, giving an average of roughly 3.5 million total reads per sample. Sorted cells were lysed in RLT buffer, and RNA was extracted using DNase-treated RNeasy Micro or Mini kits according to cell number. Each cell subset was processed separately to prevent cross-contamination, with patient and healthy donor samples processed together. The immunoSEQ multiplex PCR was used to amplify TCRB sequences from cDNA, yielding 87-bp fragments that span the CDR3 region. Amplicons were sequenced on the Illumina HiSeq platform. On the study's bioinformatics: PCR bias was corrected computationally using synthetic template baselines, and reads within Hamming distance 2 were collapsed, with unmergeable singletons discarded. By aligning reads against IMGT, V, D and J genes, CDR3 length, and insertions or deletions at six rearrangement sites were assigned. Clonotype counts were normalized to sorted cell number within each subset before computing true diversity and Gini coefficients with the tcR R package. The overlap coefficient, calculated on TCRB nucleotide sequences, was used to quantify repertoire sharing. TCRdb carries this immuneACCESS record with in-frame sequences only. Its versions omit some clonotypes, under half of them owing to an unresolved V gene in the studies checked, with the rest unexplained. V, J and clone size derive from that table, while D and trimming were established from the DNA sequence. Across this sample there are about 160,000 clones, with around 8.3% seen only once. Approximately 0.56% of the sample lies in the top ten.

Relative to germline, V is missing 6 bases and J is missing 9 bases, with 8 bases of the junction outside any gene match. The CDR3 runs 14 residues from the cysteine to the phenylalanine. Solely the CDR3 DNA is kept, with 42 bases framed from the first base. The germline V gene gives CDR1 as MNHNS and CDR2 as SASEGT. The sequencing input was central memory CD4+ T cells from blood. The clonotype comes from a woman under 30 with type 1 diabetes. The sequence links TRBV6-1 to TRBJ1-5; 10 central bases correspond to TRBD1. The bases read TGTGCCAGCAGCACCGGGACAGGGGTGTCGCCCCAGCATTTT. Translated, it gives CASSTGTGVSPQHF.